The source of this T cell receptor beta chain is a study of T cell changes during pregnancy in multiple sclerosis. Germline loops: CDR1 LGHNA, CDR2 YNFKEQ. V lost 1 base and J lost 2, with 11 bases in between. The CDR3 is 15 residues long. Here immunoSEQ multiplex PCR was the method, and the copy in TCRdb shows in-frame clones only, minus some. The sample yields tens of thousands of clones, approximately 90% seen once. This chain connects TRBV4-2 to TRBJ1-1; D is ambiguous. Here the sequenced sample was CD8+ T cells from peripheral blood mononuclear cells, taken after pregnancy. This TCR was sampled from a female donor in good health, enrolled as a control in a pregnancy study. CDR3 DNA: TGTGCCAGCAGCCAAGGGGAGGGCGTTAACACTGAAGCTTTCTTT. Protein sequence: CASSQGEGVNTEAFF.